Listed below are T cell receptor beta chains from one sample, sequenced in a study of immune cell composition in non-small cell lung cancer. Clones were read by immunoSEQ multiplex PCR, and TCRdb kept only the in-frame ones, dropping some. The sample contains some 5,000 clones, approximately 83% of which appear only once. Sequencing was carried out using lung tumor tissue. Source of these receptors: a human donor with non-small cell lung cancer. The CDR3 runs from the conserved cysteine through the conserved F or W. A D gene is named only where the DNA matches it firmly. The listing skips clone size in some rows; elsewhere it reads once, few, many or a size class.

DNA | CDR3 | V | D | size | J
TGTGCCAGCAGCCAAGATCGCGGACAGGGCGCTGGTTACGAGCAGTACTTC | CASSQDRGQGAGYEQYF | TRBV4-2 | TRBD1 | . | TRBJ2-7
TGTGCCAGCTCACCCCTAGGAGATGATAACAATGAGCAGTTCTTC | CASSPLGDDNNEQFF | TRBV18 | . | once | TRBJ2-1
TGTGCCAGCAGCTTGGCCGGGACTAGCGGGAGGAACGAGCAGTACTTC | CASSLAGTSGRNEQYF | TRBV5-4 | TRBD2 | . | TRBJ2-7
TGTGCCAGCAGCCCTGAGTACTTC | CASSPEYF | TRBV3-1/TRBV3-2 | . | . | TRBJ2-7
TGTGCCAGCAGCTCCAATTCAGGGATGGACACCGGGGAGCTGTTTTTT | CASSSNSGMDTGELFF | TRBV5-8 | . | . | TRBJ2-2
TGTGCCAGCAGCCACATAATTGGACTAGCGGGACACGAGCAGTACTTC | CASSHIIGLAGHEQYF | TRBV4-2 | TRBD2 | . | TRBJ2-7
TGTGCCAGCAGTTACCGACCCCCCGGACAGGGGGCGGACGAGCAGTACTTC | CASSYRPPGQGADEQYF | TRBV28 | TRBD1 | . | TRBJ2-7
TGTGCCAGCAGTTCCCTCACCGGGGAGCTGTTTTTT | CASSSLTGELFF | TRBV27 | . | . | TRBJ2-2
TGTGCCAGCAGCCCCGGGACAGTCTACGAGCAGTACTTC | CASSPGTVYEQYF | TRBV11-2 | TRBD1 | . | TRBJ2-7
TGTGCCAGCAGCTTAGCGGGATCCCACGAGCAGTACTTC | CASSLAGSHEQYF | TRBV9 | TRBD2 | . | TRBJ2-7
TGTGCCAGCAAGGGGGGAGGGCGGGCCACTGAAGCTTTCTTT | CASKGGGRATEAFF | TRBV2 | . | . | TRBJ1-1
TGTGCCAGCAGTGTGGGGACAGGTGCCGGGGAGCTGTTTTTT | CASSVGTGAGELFF | TRBV2 | TRBD1 | . | TRBJ2-2
TGTGCCAGCAGTGCTAACTCGAATCGTGAAAAACTGTTTTTT | CASSANSNREKLFF | TRBV2 | . | . | TRBJ1-4
TGTGCCAGCAGTTATAGGACTGCCAACACCGGGGAGCTGTTTTTT | CASSYRTANTGELFF | TRBV6-5 | . | . | TRBJ2-2
TGTGCCAGCAGCCAAGTGATAAGGGGACAGGCCCTAGTCACTGAAGCTTTCTTT | CASSQVIRGQALVTEAFF | TRBV14 | TRBD1 | . | TRBJ1-1
TGTGCCTGGAGTGTAGTACGACTTCTTAGCACAGATACGCAGTATTTT | CAWSVVRLLSTDTQYF | TRBV30 | . | . | TRBJ2-3
TGTGCCAGCAGTTTATCTTCCAGGGAACGTGGAAACACCATATATTTT | CASSLSSRERGNTIYF | TRBV27 | . | . | TRBJ1-3
TGTGCCAGCAGCGTTGGGGGACTCTCCTACGAGCAGTACTTC | CASSVGGLSYEQYF | TRBV9 | . | . | TRBJ2-7
TGTGCCAGCTCACCACCGGGGGCGGTTGGTGAAAAACTGTTTTTT | CASSPPGAVGEKLFF | TRBV18 | . | once | TRBJ1-4
TGTGCCAGCAACGGAGGGACGGTGGGTACCGAGCAGTACTTC | CASNGGTVGTEQYF | TRBV28 | . | . | TRBJ2-7
TGTGCCAGCAGTTTATTGAGCGGGAACACTGAAGCTTTCTTT | CASSLLSGNTEAFF | TRBV28 | . | . | TRBJ1-1
TGTGCCAGCAGCTTATGGACAGGGGGCATGAACACTGAAGCTTTCTTT | CASSLWTGGMNTEAFF | TRBV5-6 | TRBD1 | . | TRBJ1-1
TGTGCCAGCAGGGGGACAGTGGGCACTGAAGCTTTCTTT | CASRGTVGTEAFF | TRBV6-5 | TRBD1 | . | TRBJ1-1
TGTGCCAGCAGCTTAGCTAGTGCTTCGGAGCAGTACTTC | CASSLASASEQYF | TRBV7-2 | . | . | TRBJ2-7
TGCGCCAGCAGCTTGACGGGGGGCGCATTGATGGAGACCCAGTACTTC | CASSLTGGALMETQYF | TRBV5-1 | . | . | TRBJ2-5
TGTGCCAGCGCGACAGCGAGAACTATGGAGACCCAGTACTTC | CASATARTMETQYF | TRBV28 | . | . | TRBJ2-5
TGTGCCAGCAGCTTAAGCCTGACGGGGCAGGGGGAGCAGTACTTC | CASSLSLTGQGEQYF | TRBV11-2 | . | . | TRBJ2-7
TGTGCCAGCTTAGCGGGAGGATTCACCTACAATGAGCAGTTCTTC | CASLAGGFTYNEQFF | TRBV6-6 | TRBD2 | once | TRBJ2-1